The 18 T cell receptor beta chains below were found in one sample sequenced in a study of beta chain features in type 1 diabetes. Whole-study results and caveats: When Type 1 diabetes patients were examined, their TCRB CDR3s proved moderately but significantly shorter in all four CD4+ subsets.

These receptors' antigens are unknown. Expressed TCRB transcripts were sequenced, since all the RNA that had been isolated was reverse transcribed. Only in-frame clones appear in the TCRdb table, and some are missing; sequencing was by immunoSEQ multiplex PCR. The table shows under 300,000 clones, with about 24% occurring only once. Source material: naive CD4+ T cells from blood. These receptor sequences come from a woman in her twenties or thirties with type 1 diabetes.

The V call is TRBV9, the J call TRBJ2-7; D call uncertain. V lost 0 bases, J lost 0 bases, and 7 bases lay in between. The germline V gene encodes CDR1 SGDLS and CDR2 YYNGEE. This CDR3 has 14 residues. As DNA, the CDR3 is TGTGCCAGCAGCGTAGTCGCGTCCTCCTACGAGCAGTACTTC. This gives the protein CASSVVASSYEQYF.

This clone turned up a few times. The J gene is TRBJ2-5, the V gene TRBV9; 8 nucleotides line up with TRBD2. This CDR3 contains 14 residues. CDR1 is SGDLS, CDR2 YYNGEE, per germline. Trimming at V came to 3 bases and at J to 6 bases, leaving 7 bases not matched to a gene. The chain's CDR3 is CASSAAGTRKTQYF. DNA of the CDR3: TGTGCCAGCAGCGCAGCCGGGACTAGAAAGACCCAGTACTTC.

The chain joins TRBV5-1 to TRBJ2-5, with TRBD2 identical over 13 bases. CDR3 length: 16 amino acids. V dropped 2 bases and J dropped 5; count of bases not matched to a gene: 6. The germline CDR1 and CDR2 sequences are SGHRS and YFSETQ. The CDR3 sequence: CASSLRTSGRGETQYF. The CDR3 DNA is TGCGCCAGCAGCTTAAGGACTAGCGGGAGAGGGGAGACCCAGTACTTC.

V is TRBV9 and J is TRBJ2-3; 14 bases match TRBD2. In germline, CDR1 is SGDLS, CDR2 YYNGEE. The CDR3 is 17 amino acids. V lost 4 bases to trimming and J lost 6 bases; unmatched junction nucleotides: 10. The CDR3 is CASSPRLAGGPGDTQYF. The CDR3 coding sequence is TGTGCCAGCAGCCCGAGACTAGCGGGAGGGCCAGGGGATACGCAGTATTTT.

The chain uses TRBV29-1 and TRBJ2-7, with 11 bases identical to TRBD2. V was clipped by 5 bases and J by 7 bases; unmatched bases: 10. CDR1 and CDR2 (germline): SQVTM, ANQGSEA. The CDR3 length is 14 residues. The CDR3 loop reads CSVTSGGPEGEQYF. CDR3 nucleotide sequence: TGCAGCGTTACTAGCGGGGGTCCTGAGGGGGAGCAGTACTTC.

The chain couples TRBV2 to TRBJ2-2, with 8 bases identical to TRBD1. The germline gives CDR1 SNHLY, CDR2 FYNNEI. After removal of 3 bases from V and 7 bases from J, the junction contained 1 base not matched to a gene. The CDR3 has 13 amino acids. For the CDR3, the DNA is TGTGCCAGCAGTGAGACAGGGGTCGGGGAGCTGTTTTTT. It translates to CASSETGVGELFF.

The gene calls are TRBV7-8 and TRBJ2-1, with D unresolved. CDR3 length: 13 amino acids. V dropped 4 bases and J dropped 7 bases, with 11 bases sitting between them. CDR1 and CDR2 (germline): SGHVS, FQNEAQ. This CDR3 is CASSSHGRNEQFF. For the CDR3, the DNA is TGTGCCAGCAGCTCCCATGGTCGGAATGAGCAGTTCTTC.

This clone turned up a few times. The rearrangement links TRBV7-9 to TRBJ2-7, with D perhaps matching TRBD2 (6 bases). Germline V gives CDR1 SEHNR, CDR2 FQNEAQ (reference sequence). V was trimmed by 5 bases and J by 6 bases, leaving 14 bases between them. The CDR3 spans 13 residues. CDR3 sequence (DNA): TGTGCCAGCAGCCCCAGACTAGTATCCGAGCAGTACTTC. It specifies CASSPRLVSEQYF.

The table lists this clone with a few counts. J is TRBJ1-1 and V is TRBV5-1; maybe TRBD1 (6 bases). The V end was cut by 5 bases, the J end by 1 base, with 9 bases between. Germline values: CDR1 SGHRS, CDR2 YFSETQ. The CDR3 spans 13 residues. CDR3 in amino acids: CASRAGENTEAFF. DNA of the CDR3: TGCGCCAGCAGAGCAGGGGAGAACACTGAAGCTTTCTTT.

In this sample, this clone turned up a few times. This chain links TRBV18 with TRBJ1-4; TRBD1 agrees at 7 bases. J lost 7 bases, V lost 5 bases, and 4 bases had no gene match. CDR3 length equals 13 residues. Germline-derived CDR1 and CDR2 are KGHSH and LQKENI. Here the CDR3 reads CASSRTGGEKLFF. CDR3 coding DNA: TGTGCCAGCTCAAGGACAGGAGGTGAAAAACTGTTTTTT. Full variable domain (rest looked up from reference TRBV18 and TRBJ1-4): NAGVMQNPRHLVRRRGQEARLRCSPMKGHSHVYWYRQLPEEGLKFMVYLQKENIIDESGMPKERFSAEFPKEGPSILRIQQVVRGDSAAYFCASSRTGGEKLFFGSGTQLSVL.

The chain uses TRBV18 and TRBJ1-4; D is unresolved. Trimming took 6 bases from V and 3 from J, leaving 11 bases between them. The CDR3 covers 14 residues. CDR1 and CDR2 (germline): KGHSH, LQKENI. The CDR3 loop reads CASSASGANEKLFF. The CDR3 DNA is TGTGCCAGCTCCGCTTCCGGGGCTAATGAAAAACTGTTTTTT.

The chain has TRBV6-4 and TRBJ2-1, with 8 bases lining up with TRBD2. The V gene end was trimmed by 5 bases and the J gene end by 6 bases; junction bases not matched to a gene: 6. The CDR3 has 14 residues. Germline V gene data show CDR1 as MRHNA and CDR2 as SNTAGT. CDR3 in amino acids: CASSTESGGNEQFF. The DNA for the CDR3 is TGTGCCAGCAGTACCGAAAGCGGGGGCAATGAGCAGTTCTTC.

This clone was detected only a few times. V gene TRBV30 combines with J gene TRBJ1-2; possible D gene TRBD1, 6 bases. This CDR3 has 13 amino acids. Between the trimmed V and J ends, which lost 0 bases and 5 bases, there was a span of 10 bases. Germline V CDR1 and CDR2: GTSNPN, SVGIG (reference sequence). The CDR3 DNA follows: TGTGCCTGGAGTGTACAGGGTTTGTATGGCTACACCTTC. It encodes CAWSVQGLYGYTF.

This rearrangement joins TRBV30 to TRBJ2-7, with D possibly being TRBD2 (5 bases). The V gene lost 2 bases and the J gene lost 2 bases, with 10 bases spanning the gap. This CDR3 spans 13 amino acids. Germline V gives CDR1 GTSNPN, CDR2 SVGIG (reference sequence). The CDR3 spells CAWSPGVTYEQYF. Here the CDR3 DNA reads TGTGCCTGGAGTCCCGGGGTTACCTACGAGCAGTACTTC. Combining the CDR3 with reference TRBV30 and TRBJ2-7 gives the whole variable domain SQTIHQWPATLVQPVGSPLSLECTVEGTSNPNLYWYRQAAGRGLQLLFYSVGIGQISSEVPQNLSASRPQDRQFILSSKKLLLSDSGFYLCAWSPGVTYEQYFGPGTRLTVT.

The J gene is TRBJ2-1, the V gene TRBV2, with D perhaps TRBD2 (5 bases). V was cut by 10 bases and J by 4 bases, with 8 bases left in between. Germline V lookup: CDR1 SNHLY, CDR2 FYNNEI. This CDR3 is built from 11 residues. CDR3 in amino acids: CAIKRYNEQFF. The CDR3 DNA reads TGTGCCATAAAGCGGTACAATGAGCAGTTCTTC. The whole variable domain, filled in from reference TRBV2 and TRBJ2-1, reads EPEVTQTPSHQVTQMGQEVILRCVPISNHLYFYWYRQILGQKVEFLVSFYNNEISEKSEIFDDQFSVERPDGSNFTLKIRSTKLEDSAMYFCAIKRYNEQFFGPGTRLTVL.

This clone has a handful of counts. The CDR3 DNA follows: TGTGCCAGCAGCCAAGATGGGCAGATCTATGGCTACACCTTC. Translated, it gives CASSQDGQIYGYTF. The rearrangement uses TRBV4-2 and TRBJ1-2; no definite D call. CDR1 LGHNA and CDR2 YNFKEQ come from the germline V gene. V shed 0 bases and J shed 4 bases, with 9 bases lying between them. This CDR3 is 14 amino acids long.

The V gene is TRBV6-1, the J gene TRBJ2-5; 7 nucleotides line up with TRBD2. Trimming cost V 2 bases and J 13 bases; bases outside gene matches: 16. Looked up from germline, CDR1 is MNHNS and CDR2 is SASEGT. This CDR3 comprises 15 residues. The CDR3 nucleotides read TGTGCCAGCAGTGAATTCCCCTTTGGGGGGGATGTTACGTACTTC. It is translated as CASSEFPFGGDVTYF.

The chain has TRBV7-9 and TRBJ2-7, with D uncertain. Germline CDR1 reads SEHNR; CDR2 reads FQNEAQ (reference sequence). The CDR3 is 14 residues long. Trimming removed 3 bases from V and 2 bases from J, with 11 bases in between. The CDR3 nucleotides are TGTGCCAGCAGCTTTGGTCGCGAAACCTACGAGCAGTACTTC. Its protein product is CASSFGRETYEQYF.